Sequencing of this TCR beta chain was carried out in a study of blood T cell repertoires in COVID-19. At the level of the study: COVID-19 samples collected from the United States, Italy and Spain covered acute and convalescent phases. Sources were T cells, B-cell-depleted T cells, or PBMCs; the material itself was cDNA or gDNA.

CDR3 length equals 13 residues. With V trimmed by 6 bases and J by 8 bases, 5 bases remained unmatched. Germline V gives CDR1 MNHEY, CDR2 SVGAGI. Assay: immunoSEQ multiplex PCR; the TCRdb copy retains only in-frame clones and omits some. The table lists 180,000 or so clones, 89% of them singletons. This chain connects TRBV6-5 to TRBJ2-1; 9 positions match TRBD1. Sequenced input: PBMCs or T cells enriched from blood (not recorded which). The TCR was taken from a woman aged 40 to 50 with acute COVID-19. CDR3 DNA: TGTGCCAGCAGGGGGGACAGGGTAGATGAGCAGTTCTTC. This gives the protein CASRGDRVDEQFF.